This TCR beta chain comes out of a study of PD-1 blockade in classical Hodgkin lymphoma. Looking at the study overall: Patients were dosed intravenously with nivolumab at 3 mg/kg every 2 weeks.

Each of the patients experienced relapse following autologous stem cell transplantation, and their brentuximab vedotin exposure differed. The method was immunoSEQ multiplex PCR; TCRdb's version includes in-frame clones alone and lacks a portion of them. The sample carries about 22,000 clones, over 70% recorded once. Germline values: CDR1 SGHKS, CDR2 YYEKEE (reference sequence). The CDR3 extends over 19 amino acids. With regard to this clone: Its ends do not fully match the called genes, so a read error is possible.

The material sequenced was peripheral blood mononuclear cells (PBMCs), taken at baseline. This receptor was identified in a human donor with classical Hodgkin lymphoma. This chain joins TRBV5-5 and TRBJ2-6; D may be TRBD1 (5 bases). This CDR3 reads CASSINTGRQQSRANVLTF. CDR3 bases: TGCGCCAGCAGCATCAACACAGGACGTCAACAAAGTCGGGCCAACGTCCTGACTTTC.